The sequence of this TCR beta chain was determined in a study of T cells after yellow fever vaccination. Findings of the study overall: Primary-vaccination clones mostly resurfaced post-booster (just under 98% CD4, 85% to 90% CD8).

There are 15 residues in the CDR3. CDR1 and CDR2 (germline): DFQATT, SNEGSKA (reference sequence). Trimming at V came to 5 bases and at J to 3 bases, leaving 10 bases not matched to a gene. This clonotype was recorded many times. Its antigen is not known. Making TCR cDNA involved 5'RACE template switching, which added UMIs and a universal primer site. MiXCR, run by TCRdb on the 5' RACE reads, gives a single entry per CDR3 protein. This sample has a few hundred thousand distinct CDR3 sequences; 3% to 4.5% occur once, and the top ten carry 20% to 30%. Sample: PBMCs, taken 5 days after the yellow fever booster vaccination. The sequence came from a man between 18 and 29 years old who received the YFV17D yellow fever vaccine. This rearrangement joins TRBV20-1 to TRBJ1-5; 7 bases align to TRBD1. The CDR3 reads CSAPGDRVHNQPQHF. The CDR3 coding sequence is TGCAGTGCTCCTGGAGACAGGGTCCACAATCAGCCCCAGCATTTT.